What follows is one T cell receptor (beta chain) and its context. Its antigen is as yet unknown. Germline CDR1 MGHDK, CDR2 SYGVNS. Trimming took off 3 bases at V and 5 bases at J, with 14 bases between the two ends. CDR3 size: 14 residues. The source of the sample is a study of T cell repertoires in cytomegalovirus infection. Study-level points and caveats: CMV-specific TCR beta clonotypes restricted by HLA-C were the ones dominating the ex vivo response.

TCRdb passed the reads through MiXCR, listing each CDR3 protein once. The sample consists of about 130,000 distinct CDR3 sequences, approximately 9.2% of them appearing once. This clonotype was sampled from a human donor in good health (CMV status not recorded). Some clones in this sample may be carry-over from other donors' samples. The chain joins TRBV25-1 to TRBJ2-7; D is unclear. Sequenced material: PBMCs. The CDR3, as DNA: TGTGCCAGCAGTGAGCTAAGCCCGTCAGACGAGCAGTACTTC. This sequence encodes CASSELSPSDEQYF.